This T cell receptor beta chain was observed in a study of blood T cell repertoires in COVID-19. Only in-frame clones appear in the TCRdb table, and some are missing; sequencing was by immunoSEQ multiplex PCR. Of about 170,000 clones in the sample, around 83% were seen once. CDR1 is MNHEY, CDR2 SVGAGI, per germline. The V and J ends lost 5 bases and 3 bases respectively, with 11 bases between them. CDR3 length: 13 residues. The chain recombines TRBV6-5 with TRBJ2-7, with TRBD2 as a possible D gene (5 bases). This receptor was obtained from a woman older than 75 in a cohort sampled during active or convalescent COVID-19. The sequenced sample consisted of peripheral blood. The CDR3 spells CASSPLTSYEQYF. The CDR3 nucleotides are TGTGCCAGCAGTCCACTTACTAGCTACGAGCAGTACTTC.